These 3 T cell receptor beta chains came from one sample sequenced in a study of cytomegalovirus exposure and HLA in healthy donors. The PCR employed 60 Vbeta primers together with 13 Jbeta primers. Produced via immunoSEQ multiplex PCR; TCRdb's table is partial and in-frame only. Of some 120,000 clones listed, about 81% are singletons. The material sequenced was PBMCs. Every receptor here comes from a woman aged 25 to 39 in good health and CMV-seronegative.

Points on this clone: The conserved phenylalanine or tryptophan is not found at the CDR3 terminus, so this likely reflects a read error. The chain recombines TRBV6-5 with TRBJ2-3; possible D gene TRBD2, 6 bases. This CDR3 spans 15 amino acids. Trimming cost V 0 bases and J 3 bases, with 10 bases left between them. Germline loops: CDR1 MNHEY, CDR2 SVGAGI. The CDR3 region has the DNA TGTGCCAGCAGTTACTCGGGGGAGGTGACAGATACGCAGTATCTT. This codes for CASSYSGEVTDTQYL.

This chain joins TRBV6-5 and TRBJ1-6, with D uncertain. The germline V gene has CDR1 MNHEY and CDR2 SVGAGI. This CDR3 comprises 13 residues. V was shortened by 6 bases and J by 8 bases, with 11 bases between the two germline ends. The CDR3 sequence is CASSRDWDSPLHF. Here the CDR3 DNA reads TGTGCCAGCAGCCGGGATTGGGATTCACCCCTCCACTTT.

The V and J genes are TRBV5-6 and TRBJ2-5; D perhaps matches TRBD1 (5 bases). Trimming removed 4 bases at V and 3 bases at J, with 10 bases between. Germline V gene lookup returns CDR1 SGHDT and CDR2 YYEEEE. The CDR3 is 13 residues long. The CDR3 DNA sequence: TGTGCCAGCAGCAAGCCCAGGGAAGAGACCCAGTACTTC. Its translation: CASSKPREETQYF.